The 7 T cell receptor beta chains reported below all come from one sample, sequenced in a study of T cells in Graves' hyperthyroidism and ophthalmopathy. Amplification yielded TCR beta CDR3 regions, with RNA transcripts as the source. TCR CDR3 regions were first amplified by RT-PCR with HTBI primers. TCRdb recomputed calls from the multiplex PCR reads with MiXCR, one row per CDR3 protein. The table records some 740,000 distinct CDR3 sequences, 14% of them present only once. The sequencing input was blood. The receptors stem from a woman between 18 and 30 years old with Graves' hyperthyroidism.

This clonotype was seen a few times. The chain links TRBV20-1 to TRBJ1-2; the D is unclear. The CDR3 runs 14 residues. Germline V lookup: CDR1 DFQATT, CDR2 SNEGSKA (reference sequence). V dropped 6 bases and J dropped 4 bases, with 18 bases sitting between them. CDR3 loop: CSAAVVLNSYGYTF. CDR3 DNA sequence: TGCAGTGCCGCCGTTGTTCTGAATAGCTATGGCTACACCTTC.

This clonotype was counted only a few times. The chain is built from TRBV4-1 and TRBJ2-5; 7 positions agree with TRBD2. V lost 3 bases and J lost 5; bases outside the gene matches: 9. Germline V gives CDR1 MGHRA, CDR2 YSYEKL. This CDR3 has 15 residues. This chain's CDR3 is CASSQPGMREETQYF. CDR3 nucleotides: TGCGCCAGCAGCCAGCCTGGGATGCGGGAGGAGACCCAGTACTTC.

This clonotype was found many times. The CDR3 nucleotides read TGCAGTGCTAGAGATCAGCGGAGATTTTACGCTTTCTTT. Translating gives CSARDQRRFYAFF. This chain connects TRBV20-1 to TRBJ1-1, with D uncertain. V was pared by 0 bases and J by 11 bases, with 16 bases between. The germline CDR1 and CDR2 sequences are DFQATT and SNEGSKA (reference sequence). The CDR3 totals 13 residues.

The gene calls are TRBV27 and TRBJ2-1, with 7 nucleotides matching TRBD2. After removal of 10 bases from V and 7 bases from J, the junction contained 10 bases not matched to a gene. The CDR3 consists of 13 residues. The germline V gene has CDR1 MNHEY and CDR2 SMNVEV (reference sequence). The CDR3 reads CATRDYGANEQFF. CDR3 sequence (DNA): TGTGCCACCCGGGACTACGGGGCAAATGAGCAGTTCTTC.

This clonotype was observed at least ten times. The J gene is TRBJ2-3, the V gene TRBV28, with 12 bases aligning to TRBD2. CDR3 length: 18 residues. Per germline, CDR1 MDHEN and CDR2 SYDVKM. V lost 3 bases and J lost 0; bases outside the gene matches: 7. The CDR3 DNA sequence: TGTGCCAGCAGTTTTGGACTAGCGGGAACAACTAGCACAGATACGCAGTATTTT. This codes for CASSFGLAGTTSTDTQYF.

In its sample, this clonotype was seen many times. The chain has TRBV29-1 and TRBJ2-1; 13 bases align to TRBD2. The junction had 8 bases not matched to a gene; V was cut back by 2 bases and J by 4 bases. Germline V gene lookup returns CDR1 SQVTM and CDR2 ANQGSEA. This CDR3 region has 17 residues. This chain's CDR3 is CSVERVRTSGRYNEQFF. The DNA of the CDR3 is TGCAGCGTTGAACGAGTTCGGACTAGCGGGAGATACAATGAGCAGTTCTTC.

The chain couples TRBV10-2 to TRBJ2-1; TRBD2 matches at 9 bases. The CDR3 covers 13 residues. CDR1 and CDR2 from the germline V gene are WSHSY and SAAADI. J was trimmed by 9 bases and V by 10 bases; bases with no gene match: 10. In nucleotides, the CDR3 is TGCGCCACCGCGGGGGGGGCGTCTGGTGAGCAGTTCTTC. Amino acids: CATAGGASGEQFF.